This T cell receptor beta chain was found in a study of blood T cells in healthy people across ages. Study-wide background: Through template switching, about one barcoded beta molecule was captured per two T cells, as measured in model experiments. General study results and limits: Older age coincided with a roughly linear decline in TCR beta diversity per million T cells. Across samples, TCR beta diversity tracked strongly with naive T cell percentage.

The CDR3 sequence is 16 residues long. With 1 base removed from V and 4 bases from J, the gap between germline ends came to 11 bases. CDR1 SEHNR and CDR2 FQNEAQ come from the germline V gene (reference sequence). Comments on this clonotype: What it binds is not known.

Primed by a sample-barcoded 5' primer and a J-beta primer mix, a second PCR proceeded for about 6 to 12 cycles. TCRdb reprocessed the 5' RACE reads with MiXCR, giving one entry per CDR3 protein. The sample shows around 800,000 distinct CDR3 sequences, around two fifths of them seen only once. The rearrangement joins TRBV7-9 to TRBJ1-6, with unresolved D. The TCR comes from a man in his 60s in good health. The sample was blood. The CDR3 DNA is TGTGCCAGCAGCTTAGGCAGAAACATTTATAATTCACCCCTCCACTTT. Residues: CASSLGRNIYNSPLHF.